The rows below give T cell receptor beta chains drawn from one sample of a study of shared clonotypes between healthy human individuals. The protocol was immunoSEQ multiplex PCR, while the TCRdb copy is restricted to in-frame clones and leaves out a portion. The sample lists about 590,000 clones, just under 97% occurring once. Sequencing was performed on naive CD8+ T cells sorted from blood. The receptors here all came from a woman in her 30s in good health. Both conserved end residues are part of each CDR3.

v_call: TRBV29-1; cdr3_aa: CSVEDEKGAVYGYTF
v_call: TRBV28; cdr3_aa: CASSLGTGTTYEQYF
v_call: TRBV19; cdr3_aa: CASTLVPGASYGYTF
v_call: TRBV27; cdr3_aa: CASSLRQGGTEAFF
v_call: TRBV29-1; cdr3_aa: CSVAAGQFGEQYF
v_call: TRBV18; cdr3_aa: CASSPGTTTEQYF
v_call: TRBV13; cdr3_aa: CASSSARSQDGETQYF
v_call: TRBV27; cdr3_aa: CASSTIGSNEKLFF
v_call: TRBV10-3; cdr3_aa: CAISKDPNAETQYF
v_call: TRBV27; cdr3_aa: CASSQLGSGRAGEQFF
v_call: TRBV28; cdr3_aa: CASSPKDREQYF
v_call: TRBV28; cdr3_aa: CASSSTGGTGELFF
v_call: TRBV7-6; cdr3_aa: CASSLEIAESSYEQYF
v_call: TRBV2; cdr3_aa: CASSSQGARFGQETQYF
v_call: TRBV14; cdr3_aa: CASSQDPGLVGEAFF
v_call: TRBV7-6; cdr3_aa: CASSFGHGTSGYIEQYF
v_call: TRBV15; cdr3_aa: CATSDLGLTYGPFF
v_call: TRBV27; cdr3_aa: CASSFQGPSLDEQFF
v_call: TRBV9; cdr3_aa: CASSVVSASELFF
v_call: TRBV2; cdr3_aa: CASSGAGSPTGELFF
v_call: TRBV7-9; cdr3_aa: CATSSSSGIGEQYF
v_call: TRBV4-1; cdr3_aa: CASSQSWTDTYEQYF
v_call: TRBV7-9; cdr3_aa: CASSPTSGSPYEQYF
v_call: TRBV27; cdr3_aa: CASSFGRGTYEQYF
v_call: TRBV7-6; cdr3_aa: CASSLVGQGASYNEQFF
v_call: TRBV7-9; cdr3_aa: CASSGIGGGSTEAFF
v_call: TRBV6-5; cdr3_aa: CASSYSANEQFF
v_call: TRBV29-1; cdr3_aa: CSVKGDQGQNYGYTF
v_call: TRBV10-3; cdr3_aa: CAISEFPDGGAFF
v_call: TRBV28; cdr3_aa: CASSLLGGGSKNIQYF
v_call: TRBV16; cdr3_aa: CASGQSSGVEQYF
v_call: TRBV27; cdr3_aa: CASSLENTRKNYEQYF
v_call: TRBV11-2; cdr3_aa: CASSLDDTGGVCNQPQHF
v_call: TRBV28; cdr3_aa: CASSFLTQHF
v_call: TRBV15; cdr3_aa: CATRQEIGLQETQYF
v_call: TRBV19; cdr3_aa: CASSIYGHYSNQPQHF
v_call: TRBV27; cdr3_aa: CASSDRGADYEQYF
v_call: TRBV27; cdr3_aa: CASTPGLAGLGTGELFF
v_call: TRBV30; cdr3_aa: CAWNLAGGPSDTQYF
v_call: TRBV5-4; cdr3_aa: CASSSAPTSAGVNEQFF
v_call: TRBV5-6; cdr3_aa: CASSPGSYEQYF
v_call: TRBV5-6; cdr3_aa: CASTDRGNEQFF
v_call: TRBV7-6; cdr3_aa: CASSLEVAGGSYEQYF
v_call: TRBV27; cdr3_aa: CASSPLPFNYEQYF
v_call: TRBV5-4; cdr3_aa: CASSFRTSGDEQYF
v_call: TRBV11-2; cdr3_aa: CASSLVTLPHNEQFF
v_call: TRBV28; cdr3_aa: CASSLLPQETQYF